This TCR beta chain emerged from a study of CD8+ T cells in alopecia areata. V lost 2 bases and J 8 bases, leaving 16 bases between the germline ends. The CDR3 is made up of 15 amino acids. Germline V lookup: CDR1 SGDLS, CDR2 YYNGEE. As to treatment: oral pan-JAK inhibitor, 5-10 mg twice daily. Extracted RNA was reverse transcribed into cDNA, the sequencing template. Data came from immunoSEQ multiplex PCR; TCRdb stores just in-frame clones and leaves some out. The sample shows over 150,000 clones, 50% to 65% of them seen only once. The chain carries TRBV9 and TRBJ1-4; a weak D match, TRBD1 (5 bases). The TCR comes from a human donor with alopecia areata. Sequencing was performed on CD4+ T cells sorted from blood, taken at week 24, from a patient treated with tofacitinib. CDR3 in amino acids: CASSVMAGEDEKLFF. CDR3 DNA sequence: TGTGCCAGCAGCGTGATGGCGGGGGAGGACGAAAAACTGTTTTTT.